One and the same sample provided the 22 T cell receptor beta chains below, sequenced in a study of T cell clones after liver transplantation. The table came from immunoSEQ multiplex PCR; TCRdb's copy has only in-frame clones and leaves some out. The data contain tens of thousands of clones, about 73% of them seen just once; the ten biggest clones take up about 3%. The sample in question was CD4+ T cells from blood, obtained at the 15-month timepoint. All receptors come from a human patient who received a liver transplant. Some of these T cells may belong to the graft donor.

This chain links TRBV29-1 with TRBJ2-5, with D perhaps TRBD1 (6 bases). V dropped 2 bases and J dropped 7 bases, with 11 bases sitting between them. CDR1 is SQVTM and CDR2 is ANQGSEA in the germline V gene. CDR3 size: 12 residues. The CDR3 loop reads CSVESTGGTQYF. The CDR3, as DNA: TGCAGCGTTGAATCGACAGGTGGGACCCAGTACTTC.

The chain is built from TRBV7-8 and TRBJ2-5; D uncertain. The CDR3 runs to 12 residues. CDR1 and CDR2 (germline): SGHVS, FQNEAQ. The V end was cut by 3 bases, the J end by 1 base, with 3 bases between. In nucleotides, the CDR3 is TGTGCCAGCAGCTTGACCCAAGAGACCCAGTACTTC. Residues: CASSLTQETQYF.

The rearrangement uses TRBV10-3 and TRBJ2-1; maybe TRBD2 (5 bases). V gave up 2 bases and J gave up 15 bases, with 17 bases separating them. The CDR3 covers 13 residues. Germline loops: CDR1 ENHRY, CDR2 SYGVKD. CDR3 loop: CAISEDRAPRAFF. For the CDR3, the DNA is TGTGCCATCAGTGAGGATAGGGCCCCGCGGGCGTTCTTC.

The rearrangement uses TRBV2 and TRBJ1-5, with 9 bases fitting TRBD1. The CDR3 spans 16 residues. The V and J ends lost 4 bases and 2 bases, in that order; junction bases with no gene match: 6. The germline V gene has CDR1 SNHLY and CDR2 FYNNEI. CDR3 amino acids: CASSGQGGFGNQPQHF. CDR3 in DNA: TGTGCCAGCAGTGGACAGGGGGGTTTTGGCAATCAGCCCCAGCATTTT.

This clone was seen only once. CDR3 protein: CASTPQGKGGELFF. DNA for the CDR3: TGTGCCAGTACCCCTCAGGGGAAGGGCGGGGAGCTGTTTTTT. V usage is TRBV19 and J usage is TRBJ2-2, with D possibly TRBD1 on 6 matching bases. The V gene lost 7 bases and the J gene lost 7 bases, with 16 bases spanning the gap. This CDR3 has 14 residues. CDR1 LNHDA and CDR2 SQIVND come from the germline V gene (reference sequence).

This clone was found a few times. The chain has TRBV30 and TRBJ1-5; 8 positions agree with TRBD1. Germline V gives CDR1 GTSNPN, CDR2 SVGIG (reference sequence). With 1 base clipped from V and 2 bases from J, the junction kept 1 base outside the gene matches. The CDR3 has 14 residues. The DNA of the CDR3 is TGTGCCTGGAGTGCGGGACAGGGCAATCAGCCCCAGCATTTT. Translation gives CAWSAGQGNQPQHF.

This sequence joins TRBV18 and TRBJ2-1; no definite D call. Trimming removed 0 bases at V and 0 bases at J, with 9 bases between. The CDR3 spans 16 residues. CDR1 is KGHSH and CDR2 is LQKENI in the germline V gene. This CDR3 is CASSPPWATSYNEQFF. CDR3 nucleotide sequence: TGTGCCAGCTCACCACCCTGGGCAACCTCCTACAATGAGCAGTTCTTC.

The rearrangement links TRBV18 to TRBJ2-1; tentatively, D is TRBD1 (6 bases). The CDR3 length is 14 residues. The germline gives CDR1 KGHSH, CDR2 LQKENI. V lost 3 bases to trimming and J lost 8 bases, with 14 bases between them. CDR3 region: CASSPLQGRDEQFF. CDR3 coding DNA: TGTGCCAGCTCACCCTTACAGGGAAGGGATGAGCAGTTCTTC.

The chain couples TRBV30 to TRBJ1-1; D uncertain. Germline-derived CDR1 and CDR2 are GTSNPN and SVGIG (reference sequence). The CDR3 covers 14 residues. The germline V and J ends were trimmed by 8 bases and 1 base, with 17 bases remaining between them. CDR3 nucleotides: TGTGCCGGCACCCCAGGAGATTGGAACACTGAAGCTTTCTTT. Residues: CAGTPGDWNTEAFF.

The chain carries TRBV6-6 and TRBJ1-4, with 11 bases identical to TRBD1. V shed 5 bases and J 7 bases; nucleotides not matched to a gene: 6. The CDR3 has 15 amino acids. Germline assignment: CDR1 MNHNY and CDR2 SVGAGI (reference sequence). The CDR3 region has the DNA TGTGCCAGCAGTGACACCGGGACAGGGGGTGAAAAACTGTTTTTT. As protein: CASSDTGTGGEKLFF.

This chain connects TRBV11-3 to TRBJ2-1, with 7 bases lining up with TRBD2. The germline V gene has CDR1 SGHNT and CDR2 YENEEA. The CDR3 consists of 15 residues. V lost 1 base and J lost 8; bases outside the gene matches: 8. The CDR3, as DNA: TGTGCCAGCAGCTTAGTTGCGGGAGAAGGTTATGAGCAGTTCTTC. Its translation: CASSLVAGEGYEQFF.

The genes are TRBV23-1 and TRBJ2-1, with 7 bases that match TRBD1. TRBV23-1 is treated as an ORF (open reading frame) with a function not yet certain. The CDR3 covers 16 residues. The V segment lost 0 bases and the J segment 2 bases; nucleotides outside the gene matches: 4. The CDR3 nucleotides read TGCGCCAGCAGTCAATCTGGGACAGTTCCCTACAATGAGCAGTTCTTC. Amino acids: CASSQSGTVPYNEQFF.

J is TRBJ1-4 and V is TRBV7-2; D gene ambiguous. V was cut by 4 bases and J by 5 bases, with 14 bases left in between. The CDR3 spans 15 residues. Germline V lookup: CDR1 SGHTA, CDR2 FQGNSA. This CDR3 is CASSSQNPGNEKLFF. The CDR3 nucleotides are TGTGCCAGCAGCTCGCAAAACCCCGGGAATGAAAAACTGTTTTTT. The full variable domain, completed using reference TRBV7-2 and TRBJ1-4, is GAGVSQSPSNKVTEKGKDVELRCDPISGHTALYWYRQSLGQGLEFLIYFQGNSAPDKSGLPSDRFSAERTGGSVSTLTIQRTQQEDSAVYLCASSSQNPGNEKLFFGSGTQLSVL.

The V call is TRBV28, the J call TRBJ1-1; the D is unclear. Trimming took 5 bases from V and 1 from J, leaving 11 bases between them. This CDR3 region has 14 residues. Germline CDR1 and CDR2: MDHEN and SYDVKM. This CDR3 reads CASSVLRQNTEAFF. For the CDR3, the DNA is TGTGCCAGCAGTGTCCTCAGACAGAACACTGAAGCTTTCTTT.

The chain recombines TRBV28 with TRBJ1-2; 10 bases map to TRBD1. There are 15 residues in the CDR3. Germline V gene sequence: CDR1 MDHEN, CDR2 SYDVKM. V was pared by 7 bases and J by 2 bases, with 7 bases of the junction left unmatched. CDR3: CASKNSGQGNYGYTF. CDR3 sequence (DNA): TGTGCCAGCAAAAATTCGGGACAGGGGAACTATGGCTACACCTTC.

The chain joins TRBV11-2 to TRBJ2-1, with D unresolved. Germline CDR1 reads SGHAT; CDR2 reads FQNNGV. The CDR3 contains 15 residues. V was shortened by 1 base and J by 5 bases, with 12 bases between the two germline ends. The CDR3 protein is CASSLVGTAHNEQFF. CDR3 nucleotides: TGTGCCAGCAGCTTAGTAGGAACAGCCCACAATGAGCAGTTCTTC.

The DNA of the CDR3 is TGTGCCAGCAGTGATTCATGGACAGCTGGAAACACCATATATTTT. Its protein product is CASSDSWTAGNTIYF. V and J are TRBV2 and TRBJ1-3; D might be TRBD1 (6 bases). CDR3 length equals 15 residues. The germline CDR1 and CDR2 sequences are SNHLY and FYNNEI. V gave up 3 bases and J gave up 2 bases, with 11 bases separating them. Full variable domain (remainder filled in from reference TRBV2 and TRBJ1-3): EPEVTQTPSHQVTQMGQEVILRCVPISNHLYFYWYRQILGQKVEFLVSFYNNEISEKSEIFDDQFSVERPDGSNFTLKIRSTKLEDSAMYFCASSDSWTAGNTIYFGEGSWLTVV.

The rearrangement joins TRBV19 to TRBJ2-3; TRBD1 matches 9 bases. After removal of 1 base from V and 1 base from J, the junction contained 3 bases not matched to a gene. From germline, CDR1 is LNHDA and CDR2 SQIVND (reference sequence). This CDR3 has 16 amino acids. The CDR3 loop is CASSIVGQGGTDTQYF. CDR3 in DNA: TGTGCCAGTAGTATAGTGGGACAGGGTGGCACAGATACGCAGTATTTT.

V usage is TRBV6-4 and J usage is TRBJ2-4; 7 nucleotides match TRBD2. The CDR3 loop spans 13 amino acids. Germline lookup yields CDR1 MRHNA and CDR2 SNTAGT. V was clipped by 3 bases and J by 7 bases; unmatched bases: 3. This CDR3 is CASSEQGGNIQYF. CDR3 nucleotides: TGTGCCAGCAGTGAGCAGGGAGGGAACATTCAGTACTTC.

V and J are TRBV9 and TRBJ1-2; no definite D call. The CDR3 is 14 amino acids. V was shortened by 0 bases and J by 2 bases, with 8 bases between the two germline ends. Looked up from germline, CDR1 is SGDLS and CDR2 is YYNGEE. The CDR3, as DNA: TGTGCCAGCAGCGTAGGAGATACAAACTATGGCTACACCTTC. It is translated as CASSVGDTNYGYTF.

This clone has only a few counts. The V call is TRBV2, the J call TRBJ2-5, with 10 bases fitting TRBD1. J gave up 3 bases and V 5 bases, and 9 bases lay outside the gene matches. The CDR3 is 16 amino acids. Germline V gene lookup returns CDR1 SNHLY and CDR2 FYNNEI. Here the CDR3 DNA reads TGTGCCAGCAGTTTGTCCCGGGACAGGGGAGAAGAGACCCAGTACTTC. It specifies CASSLSRDRGEETQYF. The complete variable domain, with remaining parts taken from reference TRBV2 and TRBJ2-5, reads EPEVTQTPSHQVTQMGQEVILRCVPISNHLYFYWYRQILGQKVEFLVSFYNNEISEKSEIFDDQFSVERPDGSNFTLKIRSTKLEDSAMYFCASSLSRDRGEETQYFGPGTRLLVL.

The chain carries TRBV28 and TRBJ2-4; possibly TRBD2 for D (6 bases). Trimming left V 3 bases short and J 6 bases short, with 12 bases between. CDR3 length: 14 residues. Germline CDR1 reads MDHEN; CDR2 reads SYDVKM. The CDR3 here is CASSLVGGSNIQYF. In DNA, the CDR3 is TGTGCCAGCAGTTTGGTGGGGGGATCAAACATTCAGTACTTC.